This T cell receptor beta chain stems from a study of cytomegalovirus exposure and HLA in healthy donors (dated by TCRdb to 2016 to 2017). General notes on the study: In an earlier analysis of roughly 500 of the donors, about 270 Gb of sequence data and some 120 million unique TCR beta sequences from approximately 180 million T cells were reported. About 280 gigabases of sequencing data and around 90 million unique TCR sequences made up an early release that covered under 750 HLA-typed donors. Of the 300 to 400 genotyped donors, about 84% fell in the genetic ancestry cluster associated with self-reported Caucasian donors. The study was designed to test whether signatures of past pathogen exposure could be identified by cataloging public T cell receptors. The study used immunosequencing to profile the T cell repertoires of 600 to 850 subjects and linked those repertoires to cytomegalovirus serostatus. In addition to the first cohort of several hundred subjects, a separate validation cohort of over 90 different subjects was used. To predict cytomegalovirus infection status, the study combined high-throughput TCR immunosequencing, statistical association of individual TCRs with disease status, and machine learning. A later analysis re-analyzed previously published TCR beta repertoires from 666 donors and added high-resolution HLA genotyping to study TCR occurrence patterns. In the later analysis, no new phenotypic data were used to find candidate immune exposures; instead, reliance was placed on TCR beta sequences and their occurrence across donors. An earlier analysis of approximately 630 of the donors applied high-throughput TCR beta sequencing to assess whether each TCR beta V gene segment acted as functional or pseudogenic. Alongside the repertoire data, information on donor age, sex, ethnicity and CMV serostatus was compiled. A later genetic analysis took genome-wide SNP genotypes for about 55% of the roughly 700 donors and used that subset as a discovery cohort. Every repertoire in the discovery cohort had been generated on one and the same sequencing platform. Class I and class II HLA loci were covered by the typing at four-digit resolution. Typing coverage varied by locus: about 629-640 donors for A, B, C, DRB1 and DQB1; roughly 500 for DQA1; 600 to 610 for DPA1; roughly 470 for DPB1. Because of strong linkage in the cohort, roughly five DR-DQ haplotypes were treated as single units for association and clustering. Across some 400 genotyped donors of the cohort, an average of about 240,000 unique TCR beta nucleotide sequences per donor were sequenced, and around 20% of those sequences were non-productive.

The CDR3 measures 15 amino acids from cysteine to phenylalanine. Only the CDR3 DNA stays, 45 bases, in frame from base 1. For CDR1 and CDR2, the germline V gene lists MDHEN and SYDVKM. Germline trimming amounts to 5 bases on V and 3 bases on J, with 9 as the count of junction bases outside the gene matches. The study at large found these results: In a later analysis, most CMV-associated TCR beta chains were found to appear HLA-restricted, with HLA associations seemingly driven largely by CMV exposure. Because HLA typing was unavailable for some donors at each locus, only the typed subset was used in association tests. A cluster of highly shared sequence variants was judged likely to be a technical artifact of the sequencing pipeline. The authors suggested that the approach could potentially be generalized to other disease states and immunological phenotypes. Some IMGT-functional V segments, including TRBV6-2 and TRBV6-3, could not be distinguished by the 87-base-pair reads and were therefore excluded. Cytomegalovirus status was reported to be diagnosed by the classifier with high specificity and sensitivity in both the original and validation cohorts. Compared with the 666-donor mean, donors in an Asian-associated ancestry cluster had fewer N-insertions in productive TCRs, according to a later genetic analysis. In this cohort, only TCR beta chains were sequenced, and detectable features were limited by the absence of alpha or paired-chain data. Assigning TCR associations to individual alleles was difficult when HLA alleles, especially DR and DQ, strongly co-occurred. For the cohort, immune exposure information was limited to CMV serostatus. A later analysis found that HLA-associated TCR beta chains were more clonally expanded and had lower generation probabilities than equally common non-associated chains. In a later analysis, some 17,000 TCR beta sequences were associated with specific HLA alleles at a false discovery rate of 0.05. Most TCR sequences were observed very rarely across donors, whereas some public TCRs were present in many individuals. In vitro tests confirmed that a few of the cytomegalovirus-associated TCR beta chains recognize cytomegalovirus antigens. A later analysis found that TCR association rates varied across HLA loci, with DRB1 alleles showing the most associated TCRs and HLA-C alleles the fewest. Roughly uniform sequencing depth across donors was assumed in presence/absence analyses, although this assumption may not hold. In an earlier analysis of roughly 500 of the donors, most TCR beta V segments appeared in productive rearrangements about 87% or about 30% of the time, broadly matching IMGT annotations. According to a later analysis, parvovirus B19, influenza, CMV and Epstein-Barr virus appeared linked to several top co-occurrence clusters. In a later genetic analysis, a missense DCLRE1C variant was associated with V-gene and J-gene trimming of TCR beta chains, and the association was replicated in an independent cohort. Correlated functional status among segregating V segments might reflect linkage disequilibrium, but an unknown experimental factor could not be ruled out. A further reported finding was that TCR beta sequences accurately predicted the HLA-A and HLA-B alleles for most subjects in the first cohort. In the study, 150 to 200 TCR beta chains were listed as associated with cytomegalovirus. Because counts were too low, about 18 rarely observed V segments, including chromosome 9 orphons, were excluded from the earlier analysis of around 640 of the donors.

In total, around 600 healthy bone marrow donors made up the cohort. At the time of sampling, all cohort members were nominally healthy, though unrecorded immune exposures were likely present. The donor tested CMV seropositive, placing the donor among the roughly 300 seropositive members of the cohort. Each donor provided a peripheral blood sample, and peripheral blood mononuclear cells were used for TCR beta sequencing. The Qiagen DNeasy Blood Extraction Kit was used to extract genomic DNA from the blood cell samples. Library preparation was by the immunoSEQ multiplex PCR assay. For the multiplex PCR, a mixture combining 60 forward primers for TCR Vbeta segments and 13 reverse primers for TCR Jbeta segments was used. Amplification of the CDR3 region of rearranged TCR beta genes was performed with a multiplex PCR assay on genomic DNA. The amplified TCR beta libraries were sequenced on the Illumina HiSeq System as 87-base-pair reads. The paper's processing steps were these. In a later analysis, tens of millions of unique TCR beta chains were counted across the 500 to 850 repertoires, and roughly 11 million of these chains were shared by at least two donors. To remove PCR and sequencing errors, raw reads were error-corrected and collapsed into unique sequences using a nearest-neighbor algorithm that merged closely related sequences. V, D and J gene segments were assigned by aligning CDR3 sequences to IMGT reference sequences. For a sequence to be retained, a match of at least six nucleotides to both a V gene segment and a J gene segment was required. A rearrangement was called productive if the CDR3 had no stop codons and remained in frame with V and J, and every other rearrangement was called non-productive. Following IMGT convention, CDR3 was defined as the stretch from the second conserved V-encoded cysteine to the conserved J-encoded phenylalanine. Sequences without an unambiguous match to a single V gene segment were excluded from the earlier analysis of about 600 of the donors. An earlier analysis of around 600 of the donors classified V segments as functional when productive rearrangements were above 56.7% and as segregating when the standard deviation between donors was above 5%. A statistical classification framework was built for diagnosing cytomegalovirus status from the catalog of TCR beta chain sequences. In a later analysis, TCR nucleotide sequences were compared against IMGT/GENE-DB human TR gene sequences so that V and J genes could be assigned. The TCRdist pipeline was used in a later analysis to assign CDR3 sequences and most-parsimonious VDJ recombination scenarios. In a later analysis, each TCR beta chain was defined by its CDR3 amino acid sequence together with its V-gene family, and reads lacking a unique V-gene family were excluded. To address suspected cross-contamination and a sequencing artifact, a later analysis removed 592 highly shared, low-generation-probability nucleotide sequences. A later analysis calculated a clonal expansion index for each public chain from normalized within-repertoire ranks of inferred template counts. In a later analysis, generation probabilities were computed using a VDJ recombination model fitted to out-of-frame rearrangements, and the results were checked against IGoR. Hypergeometric tests were used in a later analysis to score TCR-TCR, TCR-HLA and TCR-CMV co-occurrence, with a repertoire-size bias correction applied to the TCR pairs. A later analysis estimated false discovery rates by permuting HLA or CMV assignments 20 times. In a later analysis, co-occurring TCRs were grouped using DBSCAN, with TCRdist sequence similarity added in when clustering inside HLA-allele-positive subsets. Repertoires with fewer than 30,000 or more than 120,000 public chains were left out of co-occurrence clustering, as were roughly five repertoires with anomalous nucleotide sharing. TCRdb mirrors the immuneACCESS table, restricted to in-frame sequences. Some clones are absent from its copies; in checked studies, under half trace to an unresolved V gene, and the reason for the others is unknown. V and J calls plus clone size are reproduced from that table; the DNA served to infer D and trimming. The sample table lists over 150,000 clones, more than 75% of them with a count of one. The ten largest clones capture roughly 5.9% of the sample.

Notes on this clone: The antigen it recognizes is unknown. Base-call qualities are not available, and no considerably larger clone is one nucleotide away.

The receptor was isolated from a woman aged 40 to 49 in good health and CMV-seropositive. Input material: PBMCs. Here the chain combines TRBV28 and TRBJ2-5, with 7 central nucleotides matching TRBD1. This receptor carries the CDR3 CASSAPRGWEETQYF. The base sequence is TGTGCCAGCAGTGCCCCCAGGGGGTGGGAAGAGACCCAGTACTTC.